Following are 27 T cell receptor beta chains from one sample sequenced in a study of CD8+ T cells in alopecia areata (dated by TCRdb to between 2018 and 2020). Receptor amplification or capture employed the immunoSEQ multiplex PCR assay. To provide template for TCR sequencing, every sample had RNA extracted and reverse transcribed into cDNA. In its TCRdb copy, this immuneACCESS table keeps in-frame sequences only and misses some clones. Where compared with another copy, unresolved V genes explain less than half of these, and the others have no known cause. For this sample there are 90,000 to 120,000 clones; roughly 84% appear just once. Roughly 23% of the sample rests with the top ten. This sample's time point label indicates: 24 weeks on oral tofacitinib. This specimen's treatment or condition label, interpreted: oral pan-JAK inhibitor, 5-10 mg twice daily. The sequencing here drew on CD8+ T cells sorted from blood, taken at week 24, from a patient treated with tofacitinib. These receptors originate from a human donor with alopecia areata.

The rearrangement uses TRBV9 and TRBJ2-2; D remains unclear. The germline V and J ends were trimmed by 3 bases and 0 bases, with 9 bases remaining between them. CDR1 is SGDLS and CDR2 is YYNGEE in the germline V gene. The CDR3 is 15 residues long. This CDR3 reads CASSENSANTGELFF. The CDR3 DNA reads TGTGCCAGCAGCGAAAATTCAGCGAACACCGGGGAGCTGTTTTTT.

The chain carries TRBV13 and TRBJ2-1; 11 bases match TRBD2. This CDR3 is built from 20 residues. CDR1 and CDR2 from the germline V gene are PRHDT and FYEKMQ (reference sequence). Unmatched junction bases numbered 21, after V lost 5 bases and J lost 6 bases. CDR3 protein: CASSPTWLSGGAVESNEQFF. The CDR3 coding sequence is TGTGCCAGCAGCCCTACCTGGCTTAGCGGGGGGGCCGTTGAGTCCAATGAGCAGTTCTTC.

The CDR3 region is CASSQVIQGNQPQHF. CDR3 DNA sequence: TGCGCCAGCAGCCAAGTTATACAGGGCAATCAGCCCCAGCATTTT. This chain uses TRBV4-1 with TRBJ1-5; possible D gene TRBD1, 5 bases. The CDR3 covers 15 residues. Germline V lookup: CDR1 MGHRA, CDR2 YSYEKL. V was clipped by 1 base and J by 2 bases, with 9 bases between them.

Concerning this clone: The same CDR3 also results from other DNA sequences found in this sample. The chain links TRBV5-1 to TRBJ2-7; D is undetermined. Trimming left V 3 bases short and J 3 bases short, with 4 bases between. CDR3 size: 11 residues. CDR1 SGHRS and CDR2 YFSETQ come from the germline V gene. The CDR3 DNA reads TGCGCCAGCAGCTCCAGCTACGAGCAGTACTTC. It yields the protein CASSSSYEQYF. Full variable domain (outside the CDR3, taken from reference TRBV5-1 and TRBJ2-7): KAGVTQTPRYLIKTRGQQVTLSCSPISGHRSVSWYQQTPGQGLQFLFEYFSETQRNKGNFPGRFSGRQFSNSRSEMNVSTLELGDSALYLCASSSSYEQYFGPGTRLTVT.

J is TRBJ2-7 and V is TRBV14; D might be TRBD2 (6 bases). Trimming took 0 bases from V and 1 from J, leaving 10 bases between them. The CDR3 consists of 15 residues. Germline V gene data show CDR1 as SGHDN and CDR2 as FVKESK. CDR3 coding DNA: TGTGCCAGCAGCCAAGACACAGGACTATCCTACGAGCAGTACTTC. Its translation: CASSQDTGLSYEQYF.

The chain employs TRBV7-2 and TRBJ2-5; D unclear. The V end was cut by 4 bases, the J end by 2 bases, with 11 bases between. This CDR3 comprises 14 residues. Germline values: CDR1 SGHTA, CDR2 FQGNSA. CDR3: CASSSEQRQETQYF. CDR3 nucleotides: TGTGCCAGCAGCTCCGAACAGAGGCAAGAGACCCAGTACTTC.

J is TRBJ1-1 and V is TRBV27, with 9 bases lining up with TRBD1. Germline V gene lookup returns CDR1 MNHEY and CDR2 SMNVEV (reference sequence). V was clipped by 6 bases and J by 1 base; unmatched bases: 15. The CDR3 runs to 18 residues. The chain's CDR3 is CASRPGQGLRDENTEAFF. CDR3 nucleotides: TGTGCCAGCAGGCCGGGACAGGGACTTCGAGATGAGAACACTGAAGCTTTCTTT.

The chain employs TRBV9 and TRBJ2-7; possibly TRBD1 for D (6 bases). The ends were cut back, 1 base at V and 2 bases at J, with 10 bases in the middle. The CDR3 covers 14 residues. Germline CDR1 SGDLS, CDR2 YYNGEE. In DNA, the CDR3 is TGTGCCAGCAGCGTATGGGACAAACCCTACGAGCAGTACTTC. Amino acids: CASSVWDKPYEQYF.

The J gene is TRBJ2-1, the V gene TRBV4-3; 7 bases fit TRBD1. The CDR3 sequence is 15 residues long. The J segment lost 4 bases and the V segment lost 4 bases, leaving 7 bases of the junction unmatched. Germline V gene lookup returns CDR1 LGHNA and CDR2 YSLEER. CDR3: CASSLEGQRYNEQFF. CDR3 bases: TGCGCCAGCAGCCTAGAGGGACAGCGTTACAATGAGCAGTTCTTC.

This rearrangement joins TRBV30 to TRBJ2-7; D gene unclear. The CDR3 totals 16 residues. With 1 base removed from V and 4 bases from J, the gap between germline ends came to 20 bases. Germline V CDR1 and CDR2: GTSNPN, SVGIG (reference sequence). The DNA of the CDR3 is TGTGCCTGGAGTGAGTCAGGCCCGAGTGGGTGGTACGAGCAGTACTTC. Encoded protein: CAWSESGPSGWYEQYF.

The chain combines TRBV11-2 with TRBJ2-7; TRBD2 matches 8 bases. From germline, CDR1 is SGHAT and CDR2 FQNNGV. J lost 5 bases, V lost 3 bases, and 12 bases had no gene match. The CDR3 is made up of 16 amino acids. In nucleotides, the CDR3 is TGTGCCAGCAGCTTGGCGGGGCGCGCGGGGGGCGACGAGCAGTACTTC. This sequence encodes CASSLAGRAGGDEQYF.

CDR3 sequence reads: CASSQRDRGSEDTQYF. CDR3 DNA: TGCGCCAGCAGTCAGCGGGACAGGGGGAGTGAAGATACGCAGTATTTT. The genes are TRBV23-1 and TRBJ2-3, with TRBD1 matching 11 bases. TRBV23-1 has ORF status, its function being uncertain. The trim removed 3 bases at V and 5 bases at J, leaving 7 bases unmatched. CDR3 length: 16 amino acids.

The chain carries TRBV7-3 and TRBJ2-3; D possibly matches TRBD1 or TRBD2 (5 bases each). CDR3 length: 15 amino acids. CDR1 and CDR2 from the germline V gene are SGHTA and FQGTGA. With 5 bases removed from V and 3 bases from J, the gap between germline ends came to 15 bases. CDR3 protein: CASSLGTRGTDTQYF. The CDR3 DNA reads TGTGCCAGCAGCCTAGGGACCCGAGGGACAGATACGCAGTATTTT.

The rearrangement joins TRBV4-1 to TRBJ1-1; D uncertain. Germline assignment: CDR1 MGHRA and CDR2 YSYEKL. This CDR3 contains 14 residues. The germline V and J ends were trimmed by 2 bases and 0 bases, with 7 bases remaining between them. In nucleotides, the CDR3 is TGCGCCAGCAGCCAACAACAGATGAACACTGAAGCTTTCTTT. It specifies CASSQQQMNTEAFF.

In DNA, the CDR3 is TGCAGCGTAGAGACAGGGAGAAACGAGCAGTACTTC. Protein sequence: CSVETGRNEQYF. The gene calls are TRBV29-1 and TRBJ2-7; 7 bases match TRBD1. After removal of 6 bases from V and 5 bases from J, the junction contained 7 bases not matched to a gene. The CDR3 has 12 amino acids. The V gene's germline CDR1 is SQVTM and CDR2 ANQGSEA.

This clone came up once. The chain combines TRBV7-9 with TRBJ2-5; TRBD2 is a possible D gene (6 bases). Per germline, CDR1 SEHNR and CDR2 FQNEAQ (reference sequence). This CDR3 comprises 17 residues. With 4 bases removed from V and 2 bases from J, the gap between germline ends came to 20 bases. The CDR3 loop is CASSSARASDRQETQYF. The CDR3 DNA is TGTGCCAGCAGCTCCGCTCGTGCTAGCGACAGACAAGAGACCCAGTACTTC.

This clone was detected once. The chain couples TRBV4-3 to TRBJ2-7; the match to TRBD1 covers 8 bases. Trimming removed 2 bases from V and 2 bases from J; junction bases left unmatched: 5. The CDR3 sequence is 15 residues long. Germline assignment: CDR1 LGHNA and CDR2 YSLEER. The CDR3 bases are TGCGCCAGCAGCCAACTCGGACAGGGTGCCTACGAGCAGTACTTC. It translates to CASSQLGQGAYEQYF.

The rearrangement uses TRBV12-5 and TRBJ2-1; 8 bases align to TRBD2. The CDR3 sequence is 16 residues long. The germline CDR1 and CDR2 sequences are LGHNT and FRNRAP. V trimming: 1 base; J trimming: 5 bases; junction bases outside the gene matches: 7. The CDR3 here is CASGLAGGARNNEQFF. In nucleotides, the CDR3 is TGTGCTAGTGGTTTGGCGGGGGGGGCCCGGAACAATGAGCAGTTCTTC.

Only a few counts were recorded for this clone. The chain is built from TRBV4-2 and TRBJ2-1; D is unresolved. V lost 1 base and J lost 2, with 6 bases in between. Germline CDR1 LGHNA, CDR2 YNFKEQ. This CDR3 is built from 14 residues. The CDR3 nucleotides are TGTGCCAGCAGCCAAGGAGGAACCTACAATGAGCAGTTCTTC. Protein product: CASSQGGTYNEQFF.

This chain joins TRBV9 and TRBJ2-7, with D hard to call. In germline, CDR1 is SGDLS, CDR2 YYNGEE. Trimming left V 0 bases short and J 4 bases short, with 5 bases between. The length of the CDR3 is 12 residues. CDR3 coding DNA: TGTGCCAGCAGCGTAGACGGATACGAGCAGTACTTC. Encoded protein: CASSVDGYEQYF.

The CDR3 protein is CASSLAQGVPHEQYF. The CDR3 nucleotides read TGCGCCAGCAGCCTTGCACAGGGTGTCCCCCACGAGCAGTACTTC. V usage is TRBV4-1 and J usage is TRBJ2-7; D may be TRBD1 (6 bases). The V gene lost 4 bases and the J gene lost 5 bases, with 18 bases spanning the gap. CDR3 length: 15 residues. Germline V CDR1 and CDR2: MGHRA, YSYEKL.

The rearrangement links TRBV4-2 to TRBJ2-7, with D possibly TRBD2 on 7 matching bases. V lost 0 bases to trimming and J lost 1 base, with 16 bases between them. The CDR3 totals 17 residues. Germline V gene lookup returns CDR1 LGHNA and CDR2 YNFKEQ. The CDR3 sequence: CASSQEFGGGQSYEQYF. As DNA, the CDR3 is TGTGCCAGCAGCCAAGAATTTGGCGGGGGCCAATCCTACGAGCAGTACTTC.

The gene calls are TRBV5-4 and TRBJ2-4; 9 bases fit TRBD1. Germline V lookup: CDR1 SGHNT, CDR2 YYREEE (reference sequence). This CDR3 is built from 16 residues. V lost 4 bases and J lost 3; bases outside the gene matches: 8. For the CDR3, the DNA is TGTGCCAGCAGCCAACGGACAGGGGAAAACAAAAACATTCAGTACTTC. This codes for CASSQRTGENKNIQYF.

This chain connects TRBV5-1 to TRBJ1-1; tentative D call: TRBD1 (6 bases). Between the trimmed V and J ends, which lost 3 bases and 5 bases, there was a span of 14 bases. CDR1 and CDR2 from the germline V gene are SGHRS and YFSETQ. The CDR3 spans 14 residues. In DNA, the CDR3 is TGCGCCAGCAGCTCGGGAGGGGGATATACTGAAGCTTTCTTT. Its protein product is CASSSGGGYTEAFF.

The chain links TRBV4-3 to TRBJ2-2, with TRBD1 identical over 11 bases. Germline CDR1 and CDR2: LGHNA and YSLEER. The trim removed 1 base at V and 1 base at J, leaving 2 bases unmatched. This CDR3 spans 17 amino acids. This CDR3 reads CASSQAGQGENTGELFF. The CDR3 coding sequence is TGCGCCAGCAGCCAAGCGGGACAGGGGGAGAACACCGGGGAGCTGTTTTTT.

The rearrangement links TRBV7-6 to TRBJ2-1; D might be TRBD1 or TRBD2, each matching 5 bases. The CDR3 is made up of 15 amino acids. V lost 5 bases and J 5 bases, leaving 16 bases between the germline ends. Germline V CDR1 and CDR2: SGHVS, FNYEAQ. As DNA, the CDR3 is TGTGCCAGCAGCCAGACCCGGGGACCCAACAATGAGCAGTTCTTC. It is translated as CASSQTRGPNNEQFF.

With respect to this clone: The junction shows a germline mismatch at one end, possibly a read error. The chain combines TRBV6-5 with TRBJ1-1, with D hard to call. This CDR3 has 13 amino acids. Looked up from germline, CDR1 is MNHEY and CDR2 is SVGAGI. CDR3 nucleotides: TGTGCCAGCAGTTACCGATCCTACACTGAGGCTTTCTTT. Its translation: CASSYRSYTEAFF.